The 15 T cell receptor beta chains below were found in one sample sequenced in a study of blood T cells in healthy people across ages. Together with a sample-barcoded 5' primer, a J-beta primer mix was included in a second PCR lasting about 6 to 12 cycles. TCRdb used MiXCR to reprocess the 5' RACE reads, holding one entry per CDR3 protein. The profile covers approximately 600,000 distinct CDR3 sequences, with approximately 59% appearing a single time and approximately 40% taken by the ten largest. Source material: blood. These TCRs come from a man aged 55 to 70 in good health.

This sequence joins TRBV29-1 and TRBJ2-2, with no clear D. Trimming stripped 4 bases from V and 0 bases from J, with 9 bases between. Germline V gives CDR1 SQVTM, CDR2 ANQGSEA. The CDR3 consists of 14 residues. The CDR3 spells CSVGRDTNTGELFF. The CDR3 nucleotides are TGCAGCGTTGGACGTGACACGAACACCGGGGAGCTGTTTTTT.

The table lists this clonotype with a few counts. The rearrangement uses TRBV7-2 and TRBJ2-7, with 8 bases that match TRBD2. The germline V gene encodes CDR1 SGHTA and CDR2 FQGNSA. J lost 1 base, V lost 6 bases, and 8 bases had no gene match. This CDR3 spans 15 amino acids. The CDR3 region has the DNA TGTGCCAGCAGTTTACGTACGGGGGGGTCCTACGAGCAGTACTTC. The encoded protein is CASSLRTGGSYEQYF.

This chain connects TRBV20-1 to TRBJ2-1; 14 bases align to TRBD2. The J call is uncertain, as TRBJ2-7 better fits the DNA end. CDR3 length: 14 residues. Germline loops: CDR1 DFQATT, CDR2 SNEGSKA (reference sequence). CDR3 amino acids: CSATHGLAGGEQYF. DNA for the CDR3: TGCAGTGCCACCCACGGACTAGCGGGAGGTGAGCAGTACTTC.

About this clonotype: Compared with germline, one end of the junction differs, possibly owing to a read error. The CDR3, as DNA: TGCAGCGTTGAAAACAGGGACAGGGGGCTTCCCCCTAACTATGGCTATACCTTC. Its translation: CSVENRDRGLPPNYGYTF. The V gene is TRBV29-1, the J gene TRBJ1-2, with 12 bases matching TRBD1. CDR1 is SQVTM and CDR2 is ANQGSEA in the germline V gene. The CDR3 has 18 amino acids.

This CDR3 is CASSFRTASSYNEQFF. CDR3 bases: TGTGCCAGCAGTTTCCGGACAGCCAGCTCCTACAATGAGCAGTTCTTC. The chain recombines TRBV12-3 or TRBV12-4 with TRBJ2-1; the D gene is possibly TRBD1 (6 bases). Trimming cost V 3 bases and J 0 bases, with 12 bases left between them. The CDR3 consists of 16 residues.

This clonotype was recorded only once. CDR3 in amino acids: CASSFSQGGSDTEAFF. The CDR3 nucleotides are TGTGCCAGCAGTTTTAGTCAGGGGGGTTCGGACACTGAAGCTTTCTTT. The chain joins TRBV12-3 or TRBV12-4 to TRBJ1-1; 7 bases fit TRBD1. V was pared by 3 bases and J by 3 bases, with 10 bases of the junction left unmatched. This CDR3 is built from 16 residues.

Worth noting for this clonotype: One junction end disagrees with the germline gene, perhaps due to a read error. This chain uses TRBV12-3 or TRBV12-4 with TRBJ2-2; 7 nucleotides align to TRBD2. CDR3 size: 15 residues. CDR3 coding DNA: TGTGCCAGCAATTTATGGGGGGGTAACACCGGGGAGCTGTTTTTT. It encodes CASNLWGGNTGELFF.

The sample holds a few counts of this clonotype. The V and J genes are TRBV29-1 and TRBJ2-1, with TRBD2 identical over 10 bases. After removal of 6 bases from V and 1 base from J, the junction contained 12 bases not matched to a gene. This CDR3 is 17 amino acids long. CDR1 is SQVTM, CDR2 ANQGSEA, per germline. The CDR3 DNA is TGCAGCGTCTTTGCCGGGACTAGCGCCTCTTCCTACAATGAGCAGTTCTTC. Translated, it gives CSVFAGTSASSYNEQFF.

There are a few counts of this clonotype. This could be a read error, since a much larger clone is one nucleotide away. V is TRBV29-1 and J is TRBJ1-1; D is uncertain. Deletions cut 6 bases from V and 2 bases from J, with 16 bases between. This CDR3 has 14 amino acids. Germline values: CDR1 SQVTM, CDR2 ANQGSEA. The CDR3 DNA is TGCAGCGTGTGCACGGGTGGTCTTAACACTGAAGCTTTCTTT. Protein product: CSVCTGGLNTEAFF. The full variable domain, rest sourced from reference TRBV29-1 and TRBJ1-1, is SAVISQKPSRDICQRGTSLTIQCQVDSQVTMMFWYRQQPGQSLTLIATANQGSEATYESGFVIDKFPISRPNLTFSTLTVSNMSPEDSSIYLCSVCTGGLNTEAFFGQGTRLTVV.

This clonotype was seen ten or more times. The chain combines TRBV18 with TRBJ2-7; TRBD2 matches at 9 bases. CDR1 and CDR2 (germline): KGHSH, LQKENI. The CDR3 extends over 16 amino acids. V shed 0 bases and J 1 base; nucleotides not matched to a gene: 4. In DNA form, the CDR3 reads TGTGCCAGCTCACCACCGGCCAGCGGGGGGTCCTACGAGCAGTACTTC. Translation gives CASSPPASGGSYEQYF.

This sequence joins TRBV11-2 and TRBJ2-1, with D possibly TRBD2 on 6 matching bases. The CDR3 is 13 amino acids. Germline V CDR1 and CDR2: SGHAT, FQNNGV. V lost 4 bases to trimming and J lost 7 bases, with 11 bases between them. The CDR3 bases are TGTGCCAGCAGCTCCGACCGGGGGAATGAGCAGTTCTTC. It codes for CASSSDRGNEQFF.

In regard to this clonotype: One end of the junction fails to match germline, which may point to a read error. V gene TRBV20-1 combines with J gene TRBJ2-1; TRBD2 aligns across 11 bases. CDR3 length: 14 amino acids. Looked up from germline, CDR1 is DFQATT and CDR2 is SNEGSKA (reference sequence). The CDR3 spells CGATSGGNYNEQFF. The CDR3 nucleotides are TGCGGTGCAACTAGCGGGGGCAACTACAATGAGCAGTTCTTC.

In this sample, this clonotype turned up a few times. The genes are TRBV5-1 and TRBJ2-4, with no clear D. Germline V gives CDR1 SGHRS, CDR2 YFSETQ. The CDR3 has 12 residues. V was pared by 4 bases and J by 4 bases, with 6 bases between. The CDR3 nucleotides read TGCGCCAGCAGCCGTGGGAAAAACATTCAGTACTTC. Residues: CASSRGKNIQYF.

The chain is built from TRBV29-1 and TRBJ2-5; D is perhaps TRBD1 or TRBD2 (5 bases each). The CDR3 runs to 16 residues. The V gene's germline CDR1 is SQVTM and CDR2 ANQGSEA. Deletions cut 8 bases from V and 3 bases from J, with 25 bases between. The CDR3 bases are TGCAGCCCAGCGCCGGGCGCTTCGGGGCCCAAAGAGACCCAGTACTTC. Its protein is CSPAPGASGPKETQYF.

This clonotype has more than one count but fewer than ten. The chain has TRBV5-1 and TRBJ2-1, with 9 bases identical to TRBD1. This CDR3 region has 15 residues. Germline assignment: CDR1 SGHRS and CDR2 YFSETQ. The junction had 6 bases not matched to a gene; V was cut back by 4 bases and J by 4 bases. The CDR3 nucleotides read TGCGCCAGCAGCCAACAGGGGGCGAGTTACAATGAGCAGTTCTTC. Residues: CASSQQGASYNEQFF.